This T cell receptor beta chain appears in the sequencing data of a study of blood T cell repertoires in COVID-19. As for the study in general: Some COVID-19 samples were acute and others convalescent; all came from the United States, Italy and Spain. From T cells, B-cell-depleted T cells, or PBMCs came the material, which was cDNA or gDNA.

The data were produced by immunoSEQ multiplex PCR, yet TCRdb's version contains in-frame clones alone and is incomplete. The sample holds about 59,000 clones, around 67% seen once. Trimming stripped 5 bases from V and 4 bases from J, with 12 bases between. CDR3 length equals 15 residues. From germline, CDR1 is SEHNR and CDR2 FQNEAQ (reference sequence). The chain employs TRBV7-9 and TRBJ1-6; D is perhaps TRBD1 (5 bases). Sequences were obtained from peripheral blood. The clonotype comes from a woman aged 70-85 years with acute or convalescent COVID-19. The CDR3 loop is CASSPTGGYNSPLHF. The DNA for the CDR3 is TGTGCCAGCAGCCCGACCGGGGGGTATAATTCACCCCTCCACTTT.